The source of this T cell receptor (beta chain) is a study of blood T cell repertoires in COVID-19. V shed 3 bases, J shed 6 bases, and the junction held 9 bases outside the gene matches. Germline V CDR1 and CDR2: LNHDA, SQIVND (reference sequence). This CDR3 has 16 amino acids. In the original workflow: Estimation of nucleated cell counts relied on the amplification of reference gene primers. Assay used: immunoSEQ multiplex PCR; TCRdb lists only in-frame clones, some missing. The V and J calls and clone size were taken over from that table, and D and trimming were inferred from the DNA. Among about 68,000 clones listed, roughly 90% were seen once.

The sequence was obtained from a man in his fifties with COVID-19, enrolled during active disease. The sequencing input was peripheral blood. The gene calls are TRBV19 and TRBJ2-1, with 9 bases that match TRBD2. The CDR3 nucleotides are TGTGCCAGTAGTATTGGCGGGAGGGCGAAAGCCAATGAGCAGTTCTTC. Its translation is CASSIGGRAKANEQFF.